Listed below are T cell receptor beta chains from one sample, sequenced in a study of shared clonotypes between healthy human individuals. Libraries were prepared by immunoSEQ multiplex PCR; TCRdb keeps only in-frame clonotypes and omits some of them. The repertoire consists of about 960,000 clones, with less than 85% occurring once and the leading ten covering approximately 1.5%. The sequenced material came from memory CD4+ T cells sorted from blood. The receptors come from a man between 18 and 35 years old in good health. CDR3s include the opening cysteine and the closing phenylalanine or tryptophan.

v_gene: TRBV6-6
j_gene: TRBJ2-5
CDR3aa: CAAERGRTKETQYF

v_gene: TRBV11-3
j_gene: TRBJ2-2
CDR3aa: CASSLEDRGNTGELFF

v_gene: TRBV10-3
j_gene: TRBJ2-1
CDR3aa: CAISESGSEKFF

v_gene: TRBV21-1
j_gene: TRBJ2-5
CDR3aa: CASSKESVRGHQETQYF

v_gene: TRBV7-9
j_gene: TRBJ1-4
CDR3aa: CASSPTSNEKLFF

v_gene: TRBV25-1
j_gene: TRBJ1-4
CDR3aa: CASSEHGTGEEKLFF

v_gene: TRBV7-8
j_gene: TRBJ2-7
CDR3aa: CASSTGAASSYEQYF

v_gene: TRBV2
j_gene: TRBJ1-3
CDR3aa: CASSEGAGGLYTIYF

v_gene: TRBV5-1
j_gene: TRBJ1-1
CDR3aa: CASSLGGLAREAFF

v_gene: TRBV18
j_gene: TRBJ2-3
CDR3aa: CASSPDTAAQYF

v_gene: TRBV13
j_gene: TRBJ1-4
CDR3aa: CASSLGSLGDEKLFF

v_gene: TRBV6-5
j_gene: TRBJ2-2
CDR3aa: CATRQGAAGELFF

v_gene: TRBV7-9
j_gene: TRBJ2-4
CDR3aa: CASSLGQGNIQYF

v_gene: TRBV10-1
j_gene: TRBJ2-7
CDR3aa: CASSGRDSVQYF

v_gene: TRBV7-2
j_gene: TRBJ1-2
CDR3aa: CASSFETRGIYNGYTF

v_gene: TRBV4-3
j_gene: TRBJ1-3
CDR3aa: CASSQDPLTTGNTIYF

v_gene: TRBV7-2
j_gene: TRBJ2-7
CDR3aa: CASTVGGGSGYEQYF

v_gene: TRBV30
j_gene: TRBJ2-1
CDR3aa: CAGRGGQGAYNEQFF

v_gene: TRBV13
j_gene: TRBJ1-1
CDR3aa: CASSRNRIQGPAEAFF

v_gene: TRBV9
j_gene: TRBJ2-7
CDR3aa: CASSVGSGQVGHEQYF

v_gene: TRBV27
j_gene: TRBJ1-4
CDR3aa: CASSRAGGNEKLFF

v_gene: TRBV29-1
j_gene: TRBJ2-3
CDR3aa: CSVEAGLETDTQYF

v_gene: TRBV5-1
j_gene: TRBJ2-7
CDR3aa: CASSWGRELNEQYF

v_gene: TRBV6-6
j_gene: TRBJ1-5
CDR3aa: CASTTGYNQPQHF

v_gene: TRBV10-1
j_gene: TRBJ1-3
CDR3aa: CASTAPQGGPYF

v_gene: TRBV6-5
j_gene: TRBJ2-7
CDR3aa: CASSYRQGRTYEQYF

v_gene: TRBV6-5
j_gene: TRBJ1-2
CDR3aa: CASGQGVNGYTF

v_gene: TRBV5-8
j_gene: TRBJ1-5
CDR3aa: CASSLEGASNQPQHF

v_gene: TRBV6-5
j_gene: TRBJ2-2
CDR3aa: CASSRGGTGELFF

v_gene: TRBV6-1
j_gene: TRBJ2-1
CDR3aa: CASSEEGGAGINEQFF

v_gene: TRBV12-5
j_gene: TRBJ2-7
CDR3aa: CASGRIAGASYEQYF

v_gene: TRBV30
j_gene: TRBJ2-1
CDR3aa: CARGLGNEQFF

v_gene: TRBV28
j_gene: TRBJ2-5
CDR3aa: CASSPPTSGAGTQYF

v_gene: TRBV2
j_gene: TRBJ2-3
CDR3aa: CASRKQGPPTDTQYF

v_gene: TRBV30
j_gene: TRBJ2-5
CDR3aa: CAWSRDRGVGETQYF

v_gene: TRBV18
j_gene: TRBJ2-1
CDR3aa: CASSPLSSGGYNEQFF

v_gene: TRBV5-1
j_gene: TRBJ2-7
CDR3aa: CASSPGQVVGEQYF

v_gene: TRBV11-2
j_gene: TRBJ2-5
CDR3aa: CASSLDQGEGETQYF

v_gene: TRBV5-1
j_gene: TRBJ2-3
CDR3aa: CASSGISTDTQYF

v_gene: TRBV6-6
j_gene: TRBJ2-7
CDR3aa: CASSSPGQGIHEQYF

v_gene: TRBV5-1
j_gene: TRBJ1-1
CDR3aa: CASSLEKGWNTEAFF

v_gene: TRBV5-5
j_gene: TRBJ2-7
CDR3aa: CASSRTGGSYEQYF

v_gene: TRBV28
j_gene: TRBJ2-3
CDR3aa: CASKGGPSDTQYF

v_gene: TRBV30
j_gene: TRBJ2-2
CDR3aa: CAWRGTANTGELFF

v_gene: TRBV6-1
j_gene: TRBJ2-5
CDR3aa: CASSPPTWGTQYF

v_gene: TRBV19
j_gene: TRBJ1-2
CDR3aa: CASTAVRGGSNYGYTF

v_gene: TRBV7-2
j_gene: TRBJ2-3
CDR3aa: CASSLGAPGATDTQYF

v_gene: TRBV6-1
j_gene: TRBJ2-7
CDR3aa: CASSEAYGTRGEQYF

v_gene: TRBV5-1
j_gene: TRBJ1-1
CDR3aa: CASSPDGQGTNTEAFF

v_gene: TRBV7-9
j_gene: TRBJ2-7
CDR3aa: CASSLGSYQGAEQYF

v_gene: TRBV7-9
j_gene: TRBJ2-7
CDR3aa: CASSLGIAGPREQYF

v_gene: TRBV7-2
j_gene: TRBJ1-1
CDR3aa: CASSSHGTPYTEAFF

v_gene: TRBV28
j_gene: TRBJ1-2
CDR3aa: CASSAPGRYGYTF

v_gene: TRBV10-3
j_gene: TRBJ1-2
CDR3aa: CASSNRQGAVYGYTF

v_gene: TRBV5-6
j_gene: TRBJ1-2
CDR3aa: CASRLGGGYTF

v_gene: TRBV10-3
j_gene: TRBJ2-3
CDR3aa: CAISATASTDTQYF

v_gene: TRBV13
j_gene: TRBJ2-7
CDR3aa: CASSFTGVGPYEQYF

v_gene: TRBV5-1
j_gene: TRBJ2-6
CDR3aa: CASSWTGTGANVLTF

v_gene: TRBV28
j_gene: TRBJ1-2
CDR3aa: CASLRQLTYGYTF